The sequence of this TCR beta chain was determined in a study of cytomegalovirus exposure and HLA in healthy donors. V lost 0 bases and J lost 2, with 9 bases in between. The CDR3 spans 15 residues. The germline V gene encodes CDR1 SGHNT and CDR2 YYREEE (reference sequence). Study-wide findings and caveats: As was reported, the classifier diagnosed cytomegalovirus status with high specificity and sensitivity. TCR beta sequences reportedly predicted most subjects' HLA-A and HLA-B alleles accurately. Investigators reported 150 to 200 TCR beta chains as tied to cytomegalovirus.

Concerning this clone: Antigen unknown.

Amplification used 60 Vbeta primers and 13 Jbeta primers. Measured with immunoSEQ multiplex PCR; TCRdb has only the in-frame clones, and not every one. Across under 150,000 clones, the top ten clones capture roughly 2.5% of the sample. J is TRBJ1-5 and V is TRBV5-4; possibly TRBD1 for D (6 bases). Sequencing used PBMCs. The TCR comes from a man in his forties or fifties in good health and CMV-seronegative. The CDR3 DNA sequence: TGTGCCAGCAGCTTGGACAGGGAAGGCAATCAGCCCCAGCATTTT. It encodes CASSLDREGNQPQHF.